These 9 T cell receptor beta chains share one sample of origin, sequenced in a study of T cell repertoires in ileal Crohn's disease. Sequenced by immunoSEQ multiplex PCR; TCRdb stores in-frame clones only, minus some. The table has fewer than 4,500 clones, around 82% seen once. The sorted cells were lamina propria lymphocytes from surgical specimens, first isolated by density gradient. The sequenced sample was CD4+ T cells sorted from the ileum. All receptors derive from an adult with Crohn's disease.

V and J are TRBV7-9 and TRBJ2-3, with TRBD1 matching over 7 bases. Germline CDR1 and CDR2: SEHNR and FQNEAQ (reference sequence). The CDR3 is 17 amino acids. J gave up 2 bases and V 5 bases, and 13 bases lay outside the gene matches. The CDR3, as DNA: TGTGCCAGCAGCCGACAGATTCTTACAGGGGCCACAGATACGCAGTATTTT. It codes for CASSRQILTGATDTQYF.

This clone was found a few times. The chain employs TRBV5-8 and TRBJ1-1, with D uncertain. V shed 1 base and J shed 6 bases, with 10 bases lying between them. The CDR3 loop spans 13 amino acids. CDR1 and CDR2 (germline): SGHTS, YDEGEE. The CDR3 sequence is CASSLLISPEAFF. In DNA, the CDR3 is TGTGCCAGCAGCTTGCTTATATCCCCTGAAGCTTTCTTT.

The chain uses TRBV19 and TRBJ2-5; maybe TRBD1 (6 bases). V was shortened by 5 bases and J by 5 bases, with 18 bases between the two germline ends. This CDR3 spans 15 amino acids. Germline CDR1 and CDR2: LNHDA and SQIVND (reference sequence). The CDR3 loop is CASSLGAGVAETQYF. CDR3 in DNA: TGTGCCAGTAGTCTGGGGGCAGGGGTTGCGGAGACCCAGTACTTC.

The V call is TRBV28, the J call TRBJ1-4; 11 bases agree with TRBD1. There are 15 residues in the CDR3. J lost 7 bases, V lost 8 bases, and 9 bases had no gene match. Germline V CDR1 and CDR2: MDHEN, SYDVKM. The CDR3 DNA follows: TGTGCCAGCGGACACCGGGACAGGGGGAGTGAAAAACTGTTTTTT. It translates to CASGHRDRGSEKLFF.

This sequence joins TRBV5-1 and TRBJ2-5, with D possibly being TRBD2 (6 bases). CDR3 size: 15 residues. V was clipped by 4 bases and J by 1 base, with 14 bases between them. The germline V gene encodes CDR1 SGHRS and CDR2 YFSETQ. The CDR3 DNA reads TGCGCCAGCAGCGCAACCGGGGGAGCCCAAGAGACCCAGTACTTC. Translated, it gives CASSATGGAQETQYF.

CDR3 nucleotides: TGTGCCAGCAGCCCAGACTATTACCTGAGGGAGCAGTACTTC. This gives the protein CASSPDYYLREQYF. The V gene is TRBV7-9, the J gene TRBJ2-7, with D possibly being TRBD2 (5 bases). The CDR3 runs 14 residues. Trimming took 5 bases from V and 7 from J, leaving 18 bases between them. CDR1 and CDR2 (germline): SEHNR, FQNEAQ (reference sequence).

The V call is TRBV19, the J call TRBJ2-7; a possible D gene is TRBD1 (6 bases). V lost 6 bases and J lost 4, with 19 bases in between. The germline V gene has CDR1 LNHDA and CDR2 SQIVND (reference sequence). CDR3 length equals 15 residues. This chain's CDR3 is CASSFRGTTPYEQYF. DNA of the CDR3: TGTGCCAGTAGCTTCCGTGGGACAACTCCTTACGAGCAGTACTTC.

This chain uses TRBV18 with TRBJ2-3; 12 bases fit TRBD1. With V trimmed by 3 bases and J by 7 bases, 11 bases remained unmatched. From germline, CDR1 is KGHSH and CDR2 LQKENI. This CDR3 comprises 17 residues. The CDR3 DNA sequence: TGTGCCAGCTCACCTTTACCGGGACAGGGGGCCTCTTATACGCAGTATTTT. Encoded protein: CASSPLPGQGASYTQYF.

This chain joins TRBV7-9 and TRBJ1-2; TRBD1 aligns across 12 bases. The CDR3 length is 14 residues. From germline, CDR1 is SEHNR and CDR2 FQNEAQ (reference sequence). The trim removed 4 bases at V and 8 bases at J, leaving 5 bases unmatched. CDR3 amino acids: CASSSPGTGGGYTF. The CDR3 nucleotides read TGTGCCAGCAGCTCCCCCGGGACAGGGGGCGGCTACACCTTC. The whole variable domain, filled in from reference TRBV7-9 and TRBJ1-2, reads DTGVSQNPRHKITKRGQNVTFRCDPISEHNRLYWYRQTLGQGPEFLTYFQNEAQLEKSRLLSDRFSAERPKGSFSTLEIQRTEQGDSAMYLCASSSPGTGGGYTFGSGTRLTVV.